This TCR beta chain is drawn from a study of human T cells and chemical hapten exposure. For the study at large: It was small differences in pooled library volume that mainly caused per-sample TCR yields to vary. Study-level results: High-frequency TCRs, those above 1 in 1000, stayed the same after DPC sensitization.

In this sample, this clonotype turned up many times. Its antigen is currently unknown. The CDR3 runs to 13 residues. V shed 4 bases, J shed 3 bases, and the junction held 3 bases outside the gene matches. The germline gives CDR1 MNHNS, CDR2 SASEGT. The total RNA was obtained from whole blood that was not fractionated. The library tagged individual cDNA molecules with unique molecular identifiers. Authors' processing steps: With a range of roughly 20,000 to 750,000, the median per sample was roughly 97,000 TCRs. TCRdb itself ran the 5' RACE reads through MiXCR, one entry per CDR3 protein. The V and J calls were not made by the authors but by TCRdb's processing. This sample has 150,000 or so distinct CDR3 sequences, with about 4% found just once.

V and J are TRBV6-1 and TRBJ2-7; the match to TRBD1 covers 7 bases. The receptor comes from a female donor in good health. The DNA for the CDR3 is TGTGCCAGCAGTGGGGGACAGCTCTACGAGCAGTACTTC. Residues: CASSGGQLYEQYF.